The entry below describes one TCR beta chain. Its target is unknown. Specified time point: patch test 2, 6 weeks after DPC sensitization. Indicated treatment: therapeutic diphenylcyclopropenone sensitization with weekly scalp DPC. Participating donors were patients with alopecia, aged 18 to 70 years, considered appropriate candidates for DPC. These data belong to a study of human T cells and chemical hapten exposure. Turning to the study itself: Patch tests applied 0.01% DPC to the upper back and were scored after 6 days. Cases of alopecia areata, totalis or universalis occurred in a predominantly female patient group. Study-level findings and limits: Alopecia in all donors means immunity may differ from healthy individuals.

The CDR3 sequence is 14 residues long. V lost 2 bases to trimming and J lost 8 bases; unmatched junction nucleotides: 6. Germline V gives CDR1 LGHNA, CDR2 YNFKEQ. From the RACE reads, TCRdb called clonotypes with MiXCR, one entry per CDR3 protein. The table shows approximately 350,000 distinct CDR3 sequences, with under 6.5% occurring only once. The chain employs TRBV4-2 and TRBJ1-5; TRBD1 matches 7 bases. The TCR originated in a woman aged 18-30 years with alopecia areata. Some clones in this sample may be carry-over from other donors' samples. Specimen: whole blood, collected in connection with sensitization to the hapten diphenylcyclopropenone (DPC). Written as DNA, the CDR3 is TGTGCCAGCAGCCAATTTCAGGGGGAAAAGCCCCAGCATTTT. Translating gives CASSQFQGEKPQHF.